This T cell receptor (beta chain) was identified in a study of radiotherapy plus CTLA-4 blockade in lung cancer. CDR3 length equals 15 residues. In germline, CDR1 is MRHNA, CDR2 SNTAGT. J was trimmed by 5 bases and V by 8 bases; bases with no gene match: 10. Some clones are missing from TCRdb's copy, which holds only in-frame ones; the method was immunoSEQ multiplex PCR. This sample carries approximately 25,000 clones, roughly 79% of them seen once, and the ten largest clones take approximately 24%. The sequencing used peripheral blood, collected from a patient treated with radiotherapy plus ipilimumab. The V call is TRBV6-4, the J call TRBJ1-5; 9 bases agree with TRBD1. This clonotype was obtained from a human donor with non-small cell lung cancer that progressed on radiotherapy plus ipilimumab. CDR3 bases: TGTGCCAGCGGTACGGGACAGGGTTTGCATCAGCCCCAGCATTTT. This encodes CASGTGQGLHQPQHF.